The T cell receptor beta chain under discussion was sequenced for a study of PD-1 and CTLA-4 blockade in melanoma (dated by TCRdb to the early 2020s). Study-wide context: In patients with melanoma, the researchers looked at the effects of CTLA-4 blockade versus PD-1 blockade on the CD8 T cell response that was melanoma-reactive.

The library came from the immunoSEQ multiplex PCR assay. TCRdb took over this immuneACCESS table, retaining in-frame rearrangements with V and J assigned. Such tables are incomplete; in checked studies, under half of the missing clones stem from an unresolved V gene, and the remainder is unexplained. The sample yields roughly 30,000 clones; 91% were counted once. The ten top clones hold roughly 8.6% of the sample. Note on this clone: Its target antigen remains unknown. One base away there is no much larger clone; base qualities are not given.

Taken from cysteine to phenylalanine, the CDR3 has 16 residues. Only the CDR3 DNA stays, 48 bases, in frame from base 1. The germline V gene gives CDR1 as SGHNT and CDR2 as YENEEA. V was cut back by 4 bases and J by 10 bases, leaving a gap of 25 bases between them. Sequencing used CD8+ T cells from peripheral blood, obtained from a patient given anti-PD-1 treatment. This receptor was obtained from a human donor with melanoma. Recombination linked TRBV11-3 to TRBJ2-5; a tentative D call is TRBD1 (5 bases match). The CDR3 reads CASSSDSHPIRGSQYF. The DNA reads TGTGCCAGCAGCTCTGACAGCCACCCCATTCGAGGTAGCCAGTACTTC.